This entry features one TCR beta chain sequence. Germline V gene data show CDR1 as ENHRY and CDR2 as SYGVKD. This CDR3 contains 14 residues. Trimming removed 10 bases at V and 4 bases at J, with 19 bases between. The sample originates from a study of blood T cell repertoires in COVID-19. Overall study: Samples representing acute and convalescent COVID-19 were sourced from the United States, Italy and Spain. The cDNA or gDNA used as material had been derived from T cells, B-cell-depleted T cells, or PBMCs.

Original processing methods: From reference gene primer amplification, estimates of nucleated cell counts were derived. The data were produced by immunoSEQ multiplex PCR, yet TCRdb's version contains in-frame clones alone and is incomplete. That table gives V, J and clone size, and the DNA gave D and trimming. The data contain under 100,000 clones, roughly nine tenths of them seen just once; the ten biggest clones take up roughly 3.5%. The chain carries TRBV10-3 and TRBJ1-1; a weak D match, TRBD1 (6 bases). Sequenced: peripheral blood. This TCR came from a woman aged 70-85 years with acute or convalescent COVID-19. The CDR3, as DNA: TGTGCCACCCTAGGACTGTCCAGGGGCACTGAAGCTTTCTTT. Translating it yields CATLGLSRGTEAFF.